Listed here are 24 T cell receptor beta chains from one sample, sequenced in a study of T cell responses to AZD1222 COVID-19 vaccine. TCRdb's table, derived via immunoSEQ multiplex PCR, lists solely in-frame clones and lacks some. The data show 130,000 or so clones, 85% to 90% seen once. Sample: peripheral blood, taken on day 0 of AZD1222 vaccination. The receptors here all came from an adult in good health.

CDR3 coding DNA: TGTGCCAGCAGTTCCCAGGACAATAGCAATCAGCCCCAGCATTTT. Translated, it gives CASSSQDNSNQPQHF. This sequence joins TRBV28 and TRBJ1-5, with D possibly TRBD1 on 5 matching bases. Deletions cut 4 bases from V and 0 bases from J, with 10 bases between. In germline, CDR1 is MDHEN, CDR2 SYDVKM. The CDR3 is 15 amino acids.

The chain combines TRBV7-9 with TRBJ1-3, with TRBD1 identical over 7 bases. Germline loops: CDR1 SEHNR, CDR2 FQNEAQ (reference sequence). This CDR3 has 15 amino acids. V shed 4 bases and J 0 bases; nucleotides not matched to a gene: 3. CDR3 region: CASSSTGASGNTIYF. The CDR3 coding sequence is TGTGCCAGCAGCTCTACAGGGGCCTCTGGAAACACCATATATTTT.

The chain combines TRBV2 with TRBJ2-7; D possibly corresponds to TRBD2 (6 bases). This CDR3 has 14 amino acids. V was shortened by 7 bases and J by 2 bases, with 15 bases between the two germline ends. Germline CDR1 reads SNHLY; CDR2 reads FYNNEI. In DNA form, the CDR3 reads TGTGCCAGCACAGCCGCGGGGAGGACCTACGAGCAGTACTTC. Amino acid sequence: CASTAAGRTYEQYF.

The chain has TRBV27 and TRBJ2-7, with D perhaps TRBD1 or TRBD2 (6 bases each). Germline lookup yields CDR1 MNHEY and CDR2 SMNVEV (reference sequence). V was cut by 7 bases and J by 3 bases, with 16 bases left in between. This CDR3 comprises 14 residues. CDR3 residues: CASTTSGAVYEQYF. CDR3 nucleotide sequence: TGTGCCAGCACCACCTCGGGGGCAGTCTACGAGCAGTACTTC.

The chain employs TRBV19 and TRBJ2-3; no definite D call. In germline, CDR1 is LNHDA, CDR2 SQIVND (reference sequence). Deletions cut 3 bases from V and 0 bases from J, with 13 bases between. The CDR3 runs to 16 residues. The CDR3: CASSMGFKTSTDTQYF. The DNA for the CDR3 is TGTGCCAGTAGTATGGGGTTCAAAACTAGCACAGATACGCAGTATTTT. Full variable domain (rest looked up from reference TRBV19 and TRBJ2-3): DGGITQSPKYLFRKEGQNVTLSCEQNLNHDAMYWYRQDPGQGLRLIYYSQIVNDFQKGDIAEGYSVSREKKESFPLTVTSAQKNPTAFYLCASSMGFKTSTDTQYFGPGTRLTVL.

The chain recombines TRBV7-2 with TRBJ2-7; possibly TRBD1 for D (6 bases). V lost 3 bases, J lost 6 bases, and 15 bases lay in between. CDR3 size: 14 residues. Germline CDR1 reads SGHTA; CDR2 reads FQGNSA. The CDR3 DNA is TGTGCCAGCAGCTTGGTGCTTGAAGGGGGCGAGCAGTACTTC. This translates into CASSLVLEGGEQYF.

This clone was observed a handful of times. This sequence joins TRBV7-2 and TRBJ2-7; 10 bases match TRBD1. This CDR3 has 14 residues. J gave up 6 bases and V 5 bases, and 7 bases lay outside the gene matches. In germline, CDR1 is SGHTA, CDR2 FQGNSA. CDR3 sequence (DNA): TGTGCCAGCAGCAGCCAGGGGACAGGGGCCGAGCAGTACTTC. Translation gives CASSSQGTGAEQYF. The whole variable domain, remainder taken from reference TRBV7-2 and TRBJ2-7, is GAGVSQSPSNKVTEKGKDVELRCDPISGHTALYWYRQSLGQGLEFLIYFQGNSAPDKSGLPSDRFSAERTGGSVSTLTIQRTQQEDSAVYLCASSSQGTGAEQYFGPGTRLTVT.

The chain is built from TRBV10-2 and TRBJ2-1; the match to TRBD2 covers 10 bases. Per germline, CDR1 WSHSY and CDR2 SAAADI. CDR3 length: 14 amino acids. V lost 4 bases, J lost 10 bases, and 7 bases stayed unmatched. CDR3 amino acids: CASSASSGSAEQFF. CDR3 nucleotide sequence: TGCGCCAGCAGTGCATCTAGCGGGAGCGCGGAGCAGTTCTTC.

The CDR3 sequence is CASSATRQGLRSGNTEAFF. CDR3 DNA sequence: TGTGCCAGCAGCGCTACCAGACAGGGGTTGAGAAGTGGGAACACTGAAGCTTTCTTT. The chain uses TRBV5-5 and TRBJ1-1; 8 bases fit TRBD1. The CDR3 is made up of 19 amino acids. With 4 bases clipped from V and 1 base from J, the junction kept 18 bases outside the gene matches. CDR1 is SGHKS, CDR2 YYEKEE, per germline (reference sequence).

This sequence joins TRBV10-3 and TRBJ1-1, with unresolved D. CDR3 length: 13 residues. Per germline, CDR1 ENHRY and CDR2 SYGVKD. V dropped 7 bases and J dropped 4 bases, with 13 bases sitting between them. The CDR3 loop reads CAINSDSGTEAFF. Here the CDR3 DNA reads TGTGCCATCAATAGCGATTCAGGCACTGAAGCTTTCTTT.

This clone was observed a handful of times. V is TRBV3-1 (or the pseudogene TRBV3-2) and J is TRBJ1-2, with 9 bases that match TRBD1. CDR1 is LGHDT, CDR2 YNNKEL, per germline (reference sequence). CDR3 length equals 17 residues. V was pared by 5 bases and J by 4 bases, with 14 bases of the junction left unmatched. The CDR3 region has the DNA TGTGCCAGCAGCGAACTTAGAGGGACAGGGAGATTCTATGGCTACACCTTC. It translates to CASSELRGTGRFYGYTF.

This clone appeared a single time. The chain links TRBV5-5 to TRBJ2-7; TRBD2 might be the D (6 bases). The CDR3 extends over 14 amino acids. V was trimmed by 4 bases and J by 0 bases, leaving 11 bases between them. Germline-derived CDR1 and CDR2 are SGHKS and YYEKEE (reference sequence). CDR3 amino acids: CASSAGTGSYEQYF. CDR3 sequence (DNA): TGTGCCAGCAGCGCGGGGACTGGCTCCTACGAGCAGTACTTC.

The rearrangement links TRBV6-5 to TRBJ2-7, with 9 bases fitting TRBD1. This CDR3 region has 14 residues. Germline assignment: CDR1 MNHEY and CDR2 SVGAGI. V lost 0 bases and J lost 4; bases outside the gene matches: 1. CDR3 bases: TGTGCCAGCAGTTACTCGGACAGGGGTTACGAGCAGTACTTC. Translation gives CASSYSDRGYEQYF.

The chain employs TRBV19 and TRBJ1-4; possibly TRBD1 for D (5 bases). Germline V gives CDR1 LNHDA, CDR2 SQIVND (reference sequence). With 3 bases removed from V and 5 bases from J, the gap between germline ends came to 13 bases. The CDR3 runs 15 residues. The CDR3 spells CASSMRQLDNEKLFF. As DNA, the CDR3 is TGTGCCAGTAGTATGAGACAGCTCGACAATGAAAAACTGTTTTTT.

The chain employs TRBV28 and TRBJ2-3; D possibly corresponds to TRBD2 (6 bases). V was shortened by 1 base and J by 2 bases, with 16 bases between the two germline ends. CDR3 length: 17 residues. Germline CDR1 is MDHEN and CDR2 is SYDVKM. CDR3 sequence (DNA): TGTGCCAGCAGTTTATCCGTTGGACTAAAAAACACAGATACGCAGTATTTT. This encodes CASSLSVGLKNTDTQYF.

V is TRBV6-4 and J is TRBJ2-2; 8 nucleotides agree with TRBD2. Germline V gene data show CDR1 as MRHNA and CDR2 as SNTAGT. CDR3 length: 16 residues. The junction had 4 bases not matched to a gene; V was cut back by 4 bases and J by 0 bases. CDR3 nucleotides: TGTGCCAGCAGTGCCTTTAGCGGGACGAACACCGGGGAGCTGTTTTTT. Translated: CASSAFSGTNTGELFF.

The genes are TRBV7-9 and TRBJ2-6; D gene ambiguous. The CDR3 totals 18 residues. Germline V gene lookup returns CDR1 SEHNR and CDR2 FQNEAQ (reference sequence). V was pared by 4 bases and J by 3 bases, with 19 bases between. Written as DNA, the CDR3 is TGTGCCAGCAGCTCCCTGGAATGGTATGCACGTGGGGCCAACGTCCTGACTTTC. This encodes CASSSLEWYARGANVLTF.

The V gene is TRBV6-5, the J gene TRBJ1-1, with 8 bases that match TRBD1. With 7 bases clipped from V and 6 bases from J, the junction kept 10 bases outside the gene matches. The CDR3 is 14 amino acids. CDR1 is MNHEY and CDR2 is SVGAGI in the germline V gene. CDR3 region: CASKDRVLNSEAFF. CDR3 sequence (DNA): TGTGCCAGCAAGGACAGGGTTCTCAACTCTGAAGCTTTCTTT.

The chain combines TRBV6-5 with TRBJ2-7, with TRBD1 matching 9 bases. This CDR3 has 15 amino acids. Germline lookup yields CDR1 MNHEY and CDR2 SVGAGI. The V gene end was trimmed by 5 bases and the J gene end by 3 bases; junction bases not matched to a gene: 8. This CDR3 reads CASSQPGQGNYEQYF. The CDR3 DNA reads as TGTGCCAGCAGTCAACCGGGACAGGGTAACTACGAGCAGTACTTC.

The chain recombines TRBV6-2 or TRBV6-3 with TRBJ1-1; D uncertain. Trimming removed 2 bases from V and 4 bases from J, with 5 bases in between. From germline, CDR1 is MNHEY and CDR2 SVGEGT. The CDR3 contains 12 residues. CDR3 DNA sequence: TGTGCCAGCAGTTACCTTACCACTGAAGCTTTCTTT. Its protein product is CASSYLTTEAFF.

J is TRBJ2-7 and V is TRBV7-3; 12 positions agree with TRBD2. Germline V gene lookup returns CDR1 SGHTA and CDR2 FQGTGA. V shed 0 bases and J 0 bases; nucleotides not matched to a gene: 3. CDR3 length equals 17 residues. Written as DNA, the CDR3 is TGTGCCAGCAGCTTAACAGGACTAGCGGGGCTCTCCTACGAGCAGTACTTC. This sequence encodes CASSLTGLAGLSYEQYF.

This chain joins TRBV5-1 and TRBJ2-3; D remains ambiguous. V lost 0 bases and J 0 bases, leaving 11 bases between the germline ends. Germline V gives CDR1 SGHRS, CDR2 YFSETQ. The CDR3 runs to 16 residues. This chain's CDR3 is CASSLGSLASTDTQYF. The CDR3 DNA reads TGCGCCAGCAGCTTGGGTTCGTTAGCTAGCACAGATACGCAGTATTTT.

V is TRBV27 and J is TRBJ2-5; D might be TRBD2 (5 bases). V was clipped by 3 bases and J by 3 bases, with 11 bases between them. CDR3 length: 14 amino acids. Germline lookup yields CDR1 MNHEY and CDR2 SMNVEV (reference sequence). In DNA form, the CDR3 reads TGTGCCAGCAGTTTTAGAGAGGGCGAAGAGACCCAGTACTTC. Translating it yields CASSFREGEETQYF.

The V and J genes are TRBV7-2 and TRBJ2-7; 10 nucleotides align to TRBD1. This CDR3 has 13 amino acids. Germline V CDR1 and CDR2: SGHTA, FQGNSA. The trim removed 5 bases at V and 5 bases at J, leaving 3 bases unmatched. The CDR3 nucleotides are TGTGCCAGCAGCCTGGGACAGGGGAACGAGCAGTACTTC. This encodes CASSLGQGNEQYF.